The TCR beta chain described here comes from a study of shared T cell receptors in the human thymus. Method: immunoSEQ multiplex PCR; TCRdb's copy keeps in-frame clones and lacks some. Among roughly 410,000 clones listed, 85% to 95% were seen once. The CDR3 covers 15 residues. The V segment lost 1 base and the J segment 8 bases; nucleotides outside the gene matches: 4. Germline loops: CDR1 SGDLS, CDR2 YYNGEE. The clonotype was recovered from a human donor. Sample: thymocytes. V gene TRBV9 combines with J gene TRBJ2-1; 12 bases fit TRBD2. CDR3 in amino acids: CASSVTSGRIYEQFF. The CDR3 DNA reads as TGTGCCAGCAGCGTAACTAGCGGGAGGATCTATGAGCAGTTCTTC.